The present T cell receptor (beta chain) was sequenced within a study of beta chain features in type 1 diabetes. As for the study in general: On cell yields, gender and age, patients and healthy donors were similar. All samples combined gave fewer than 110 million sorted cells for examination. Study-wide results and caveats: TCRB CDR3 length was moderately but significantly reduced in all four CD4+ subsets of Type 1 diabetes patients.

cDNA synthesis used the whole RNA isolate, giving expressed TCRB sequences. Repertoires were generated with immunoSEQ multiplex PCR, while TCRdb's copy carries only in-frame clones and drops some. The sample comprises about 150,000 clones, around 10% of which are singletons, and over 2% rests with the top ten. This clone was counted a few times. Antigen: not known. This clonotype was sampled from a man younger than 30 in good health. Material for sequencing was central memory CD4+ T cells from blood.

CDR3 sequence (DNA): TGTGCCAGTAGTATAACTGGGCGGGGAGTAGCTGAAGCTTTCTTT. This gives the protein CASSITGRGVAEAFF. The gene calls are TRBV19 and TRBJ1-1; unclear D gene. Trimming took off 2 bases at V and 6 bases at J, with 16 bases between the two ends. The CDR3 covers 15 residues. CDR1 and CDR2 (germline): LNHDA, SQIVND (reference sequence).